The next 9 T cell receptor beta chains were all read from a single sample in a study of cytomegalovirus exposure and HLA in healthy donors. The PCR ran on 60 Vbeta and 13 Jbeta primers. Profiled with immunoSEQ multiplex PCR; TCRdb holds only in-frame clones, not every one. The top ten clones hold 8% to 10% of a sample with some 160,000 clones, around 84% of them seen once. Sequencing was performed on PBMCs. The receptors come from a male donor in good health and CMV-seropositive.

This chain joins TRBV30 and TRBJ2-3, with D possibly being TRBD1 (5 bases). CDR1 is GTSNPN, CDR2 SVGIG, per germline (reference sequence). V shed 3 bases and J shed 3 bases, with 10 bases lying between them. The CDR3 is made up of 13 amino acids. CDR3 in amino acids: CAWSRSGTDTQYF. The DNA for the CDR3 is TGTGCCTGGAGCCGGTCAGGGACAGATACGCAGTATTTT.

This clone has only a few counts. The rearrangement joins TRBV7-2 to TRBJ2-5; 13 positions agree with TRBD2. Germline V gene lookup returns CDR1 SGHTA and CDR2 FQGNSA. The CDR3 has 15 amino acids. The ends lost 4 bases at V and 5 bases at J; junction bases unmatched: 4. The CDR3 nucleotides are TGTGCCAGCAGCTACCGGACTAGCGGGAGCGAGACCCAGTACTTC. This sequence encodes CASSYRTSGSETQYF.

This chain joins TRBV11-2 and TRBJ2-7; D gene uncertain. Germline CDR1 reads SGHAT; CDR2 reads FQNNGV. This CDR3 contains 14 residues. V was clipped by 4 bases and J by 5 bases, with 15 bases between them. CDR3 sequence reads: CASSSPVRSNEQYF. CDR3 DNA sequence: TGTGCCAGCAGCTCTCCGGTCAGGTCGAACGAGCAGTACTTC.

The V gene is TRBV30, the J gene TRBJ1-4, with D hard to call. This CDR3 contains 13 residues. The germline V gene has CDR1 GTSNPN and CDR2 SVGIG (reference sequence). V shed 2 bases and J shed 7 bases, with 11 bases lying between them. CDR3 sequence: CAWSSAGGEKLFF. CDR3 DNA sequence: TGTGCCTGGAGTTCAGCTGGAGGTGAAAAACTGTTTTTT.

V gene TRBV7-8 combines with J gene TRBJ2-1, with 7 bases identical to TRBD2. V lost 5 bases, J lost 6 bases, and 13 bases stayed unmatched. The CDR3 loop spans 16 amino acids. Germline V gene lookup returns CDR1 SGHVS and CDR2 FQNEAQ. CDR3 nucleotide sequence: TGTGCCAGCAGCGGGCGGGGAGGGCGGACCCTCAATGAGCAGTTCTTC. This encodes CASSGRGGRTLNEQFF.

The chain carries TRBV28 and TRBJ2-1, with unresolved D. The CDR3 sequence is 14 residues long. Germline V gene lookup returns CDR1 MDHEN and CDR2 SYDVKM. Trimming took 6 bases from V and 4 from J, leaving 13 bases between them. DNA for the CDR3: TGTGCCAGCAGGCCCACTAACCTTTACAATGAGCAGTTCTTC. It is translated as CASRPTNLYNEQFF.

V and J are TRBV5-5 and TRBJ1-2, with TRBD1 as a possible D gene (6 bases). V was trimmed by 1 base and J by 8 bases, leaving 12 bases between them. The germline V gene encodes CDR1 SGHKS and CDR2 YYEKEE (reference sequence). The CDR3 runs to 13 residues. As DNA, the CDR3 is TGTGCCAGCAGCTTGAGAGGGGGTGGGGGCTACACCTTC. Protein: CASSLRGGGGYTF.

This chain links TRBV28 with TRBJ2-7; no reliable D call. V was clipped by 4 bases and J by 3 bases, with 10 bases between them. The CDR3 loop spans 13 amino acids. Germline lookup yields CDR1 MDHEN and CDR2 SYDVKM. The CDR3 here is CASSSADFYEQYF. CDR3 DNA: TGTGCCAGCAGTTCGGCAGACTTCTACGAGCAGTACTTC.

The chain employs TRBV4-1 and TRBJ2-7; D may be TRBD2 (6 bases). Trimming removed 1 base at V and 7 bases at J, with 11 bases between. CDR1 and CDR2 (germline): MGHRA, YSYEKL. The CDR3 sequence is 13 residues long. The CDR3 here is CASSQARGKEQYF. For the CDR3, the DNA is TGCGCCAGCAGCCAAGCTCGGGGGAAGGAGCAGTACTTC.